This T cell receptor beta chain was found in a study of blood T cell repertoires in COVID-19 (dated by TCRdb to 2020 to 2022). A note on the overall study: Samples covering the acute and convalescent phases of COVID-19 were provided by collaborators in the United States, Italy and Spain. The material from the prospective study consisted of cDNA or gDNA derived from T cells, B-cell-depleted T cells, or PBMCs. The dataset comprised deeply sampled blood TCRbeta repertoires from subjects exposed to, actively infected with, or recovered from COVID-19. The repertoires were released in a freely available public database meant as a resource for research on the immune response to SARS-CoV-2. The samples were drawn from the first 160 participants of the ongoing ImmuneRACE study and from over 950 subjects provided by 6 global collaborators. Nearly every sample came with metadata listing a de-identified subject ID, COVID-19 status, age in years and sex. Where HLA class I and class II types were available, the types were taken from metadata supplied by the sample provider, not from assay-based typing. Broader findings and caveats from the paper: How much clinical and demographic metadata was included differed by source and by participant, and the metadata was provided uncurated.

This clone has only one observation. The specificity of this receptor is unknown. One base away there is no much larger clone; base qualities are not given. The junction shows trimming of 1 base on V and 4 bases on J, plus 4 bases between the germline ends. Including the terminal cysteine and phenylalanine, the CDR3 comprises 12 residues. The DNA shown is the 36-base CDR3, in frame from base 1. The germline V gene specifies SGHAT as CDR1 and FQNNGV as CDR2. TCRbeta CDR3 regions were amplified from genomic DNA using the immunoSEQ Assay, a bias-controlled multiplex PCR. Turning to the authors' computational methods: Within the assay, amplification of reference gene primers was used to estimate how many nucleated cells each sample contained. To quantify the absolute abundance of each unique TCRbeta CDR3 rearrangement, sequence reads were collapsed and filtered. For each sample, productive Simpson clonality was calculated by taking the square root of Simpson's diversity index across productive rearrangements. TCRdb's version of the immuneACCESS table is confined to in-frame rearrangements and falls short of the full clone set. An unresolved V gene accounts for under half of the shortfall where checked; the remainder is of unknown origin. D and trimming were read from the DNA, whereas the V and J calls and clone size are those reported in that table. The table for this sample lists about 110,000 clones; 75% to 95% of them were counted only once. Together, the top ten hold approximately 1.2% of the sample.

Collaborating institutions collected whole blood in K2EDTA tubes following their own protocols. Collaborator samples were shipped for TCRbeta analysis as frozen whole blood, isolated PBMCs, or DNA extracted from either sample type. This TCR was recovered from a woman aged 30 to 39 with acute or convalescent COVID-19. The source material was peripheral blood. The chain uses TRBV11-2 and TRBJ1-1, with the D segment identity uncertain. The nucleotides read TGTGCCAGCAGCTTAGGCGTCACTGAAGCTTTCTTT. Translated, it gives CASSLGVTEAFF. Beyond the CDR3, the reference TRBV11-2 and TRBJ1-1 genes provide the residues; the full variable domain reads: EAGVAQSPRYKIIEKRQSVAFWCNPISGHATLYWYQQILGQGPKLLIQFQNNGVVDDSQLPKDRFSAERLKGVDSTLKIQPAKLEDSAVYLCASSLGVTEAFFGQGTRLTVV.